This is a list of T cell receptor beta chains from one sample in a study of CXCR3-negative and CXCR3-positive naive CD8 T cells. TCRdb reanalyzed the 5' RACE reads, giving one entry per CDR3 protein sequence and no DNA. This table lists roughly 45,000 distinct CDR3 sequences. Sequencing was performed on naive CXCR3- CD8+ T cells from blood. These receptors came from a human donor in good health. Some clones in this sample may be carry-over from other donors' samples. CDR3s include the opening cysteine and the closing phenylalanine or tryptophan. Clone size is not always given. Where it is, it says once, few, many or a class for expanded clones.

>TRBJ2-1|TRBV7-3|-
CASSPVLSPGHNEQFF
>TRBJ2-3|TRBV5-1|-
CASSGGQGVLADTQYF
>TRBJ2-1|TRBV29-1|-
CSVEGERVADEQFF
>TRBJ2-1|TRBV29-1|-
CSVVGSAGDEQFF
>TRBJ2-1|TRBV5-5|-
CASSPVWGVYNEQFF
>TRBJ2-7|TRBV12-3/TRBV12-4|-
CASSLRQDPYEQYF
>TRBJ2-1|TRBV24-1|-
CATSDLSRNEQFF
>TRBJ2-7|TRBV29-1|-
CSVAGQREHEQYF
>TRBJ2-5|TRBV7-8|-
CASSSPDREYQETQYF
>TRBJ2-7|TRBV5-1|-
CASNQGYEQYF
>TRBJ2-1|TRBV14|medium-sized
CASSQTSGSNNEQFF
>TRBJ2-7|TRBV18|-
CASSRGRSYEQYF
>TRBJ2-3|TRBV20-1|-
CSATTSGVWNTQYF
>TRBJ2-2|TRBV28|-
CASSFLVTGELFF
>TRBJ2-1|TRBV7-8|-
CASSLGMYNEQFF
>TRBJ1-1|TRBV6-1|-
CASSDRRHTEAFF
>TRBJ1-2|TRBV4-3|-
CASSQDRLQGYYGYTF
>TRBJ1-5|TRBV29-1|-
CSVRTGTGSMNQHF
>TRBJ1-1|TRBV28|-
CASSLVWNTEAFF
>TRBJ2-6|TRBV30|-
CAWSFGSGANVLTF
>TRBJ2-3|TRBV5-1|-
CASSFGQGGDTQYF
>TRBJ1-2|TRBV3-1|-
CASSPQGGRNYGYTF
>TRBJ2-1|TRBV19|-
CASSPTGIYNEQFF
>TRBJ2-5|TRBV4-2|-
CASSSSTGEGTQYF
>TRBJ1-1|TRBV3-1|-
CASTSEISEAFF
>TRBJ2-7|TRBV27|-
CASSWGPEQYF
>TRBJ1-1|TRBV28|-
CASSSGRATEAFF
>TRBJ2-3|TRBV28|medium-sized
CASSEWADTQYF
>TRBJ1-1|TRBV4-1|-
CASSQVHSANTEAFF
>TRBJ2-1|TRBV5-1|-
CASSLSGTLDNEQFF
>TRBJ1-1|TRBV5-1|-
CASSFTGVNTEAFF
>TRBJ1-5|TRBV9|-
CASSPGTGGVEPQHF
>TRBJ2-3|TRBV2|-
CASSEVGTDTQYF
>TRBJ1-1|TRBV14|-
CASSQGWAYTEAFF
>TRBJ1-2|TRBV9|-
CASSASGGNGYGYTF
>TRBJ2-7|TRBV12-3/TRBV12-4|-
CASSSRLAGIYEQYF
>TRBJ2-7|TRBV5-1|-
CASSVAGAPDEQYF
>TRBJ1-2|TRBV7-9|-
CASSLDTGQGNYGYTF
>TRBJ2-3|TRBV29-1|-
CSVSDSSTDTQYF
>TRBJ2-7|TRBV5-1|-
CASSLDRDRGSYEQYF
>TRBJ2-7|TRBV20-1|-
CSARDSDYEQYF
>TRBJ2-7|TRBV5-1|-
CASSLERGGYEQYF
>TRBJ1-1|TRBV20-1|-
CSAHRGALNTEAFF
>TRBJ2-2|TRBV28|-
CASSDLPGTGGTGELFF
>TRBJ2-5|TRBV20-1|-
CSATWGRTRGETQYF
>TRBJ2-1|TRBV5-5|-
CASSSTGSSFYEQFF
>TRBJ2-1|TRBV5-4|-
CASSYGHEQFF
>TRBJ1-5|TRBV12-3/TRBV12-4|-
CASSLPGFNQPQHF
>TRBJ1-2|TRBV6-2/TRBV6-3|-
CASSYSAWGLEGDGYTF
>TRBJ2-1|TRBV12-3/TRBV12-4|-
CASSLAGPLNNEQFF
>TRBJ2-2|TRBV4-3|-
CASSQGNTGELFF
>TRBJ2-2|TRBV29-1|-
CSVLRAGELFF
>TRBJ2-6|TRBV6-2/TRBV6-3|-
CASSYGGGANVLTF
>TRBJ2-5|TRBV15|-
CATKTSGGTETQYF
>TRBJ1-2|TRBV11-1|-
CASSFPGKGFVGYTF
>TRBJ2-4|TRBV4-2|-
CASSQGESRLAKNIQYF
>TRBJ2-1|TRBV29-1|-
CSDTGSNYNEQFF
>TRBJ2-1|TRBV29-1|-
CSSRSSGLAGGHSSYNEQFF
>TRBJ2-7|TRBV30|-
CAWDIQPWEQYF
>TRBJ1-1|TRBV5-6|-
CASSLSAPNTEAFF